The 20 T cell receptor beta chains presented below share a single source sample, sequenced in a study of human thymus T cells. Produced via immunoSEQ multiplex PCR; TCRdb's table is partial and in-frame only. Of about 78,000 clones listed, about 96% were seen once; the top ten hold approximately 0.03%. Resections removed during corrective heart surgery provided the thymus tissue used. What was sequenced was thymus tissue. The receptor source for this set is a boy in the first two years of life with a congenital heart defect but otherwise immunologically healthy.

This sequence joins TRBV14 and TRBJ2-5, with TRBD2 identical over 7 bases. Germline loops: CDR1 SGHDN, CDR2 FVKESK. The CDR3 is made up of 16 amino acids. The trim removed 2 bases at V and 2 bases at J, leaving 8 bases unmatched. This CDR3 is CASSQKGPAGQETQYF. CDR3 DNA: TGTGCCAGCAGCCAAAAGGGGCCAGCGGGGCAAGAGACCCAGTACTTC. Looking up the rest from reference TRBV14 and TRBJ2-5 gives the full variable domain: EAGVTQFPSHSVIEKGQTVTLRCDPISGHDNLYWYRRVMGKEIKFLLHFVKESKQDESGMPNNRFLAERTGGTYSTLKVQPAELEDSGVYFCASSQKGPAGQETQYFGPGTRLLVL.

The chain couples TRBV7-2 to TRBJ1-3; D remains ambiguous. The CDR3 has 15 amino acids. V was clipped by 2 bases and J by 12 bases, with 20 bases between them. The germline V gene encodes CDR1 SGHTA and CDR2 FQGNSA. The CDR3 nucleotides read TGTGCCAGCAGCTTATCCCCAGAGACGGGCTGGGACATATATTTT. Residues: CASSLSPETGWDIYF.

J is TRBJ2-1 and V is TRBV4-2, with 8 positions matching TRBD2. The CDR3 has 18 residues. CDR1 and CDR2 from the germline V gene are LGHNA and YNFKEQ. Losses at the gene ends were 7 bases for V and 4 bases for J; bases not matched to a gene: 18. CDR3 sequence (DNA): TGTGCCAGCACCCCGAGGTCTTGGCGGCGGGGGGCGTACAATGAGCAGTTCTTC. This codes for CASTPRSWRRGAYNEQFF.

The chain carries TRBV9 and TRBJ2-3; D not resolved. Germline V gene lookup returns CDR1 SGDLS and CDR2 YYNGEE. The CDR3 has 11 amino acids. Trimming stripped 4 bases from V and 3 bases from J, with 3 bases between. Here the CDR3 DNA reads TGTGCCAGCAGCTTAACAGATACGCAGTATTTT. This codes for CASSLTDTQYF.

The V and J genes are TRBV4-1 and TRBJ2-1; TRBD2 matches at 11 bases. This CDR3 contains 16 residues. CDR1 is MGHRA, CDR2 YSYEKL, per germline. Trimming cost V 3 bases and J 7 bases; bases outside gene matches: 8. The CDR3: CASSHKEASGGNEQFF. In nucleotides, the CDR3 is TGCGCCAGCAGCCATAAGGAGGCTAGCGGGGGGAATGAGCAGTTCTTC.

The chain recombines TRBV29-1 with TRBJ2-1; 9 nucleotides agree with TRBD1. The germline V gene has CDR1 SQVTM and CDR2 ANQGSEA. This CDR3 region has 14 residues. V gave up 1 base and J gave up 6 bases; unmatched junction bases: 4. The CDR3 loop reads CSVEVLDRGNEQFF. The CDR3 coding sequence is TGCAGCGTTGAAGTGTTGGACAGGGGCAATGAGCAGTTCTTC.

The chain carries TRBV7-9 and TRBJ1-1, with 10 bases lining up with TRBD1. The germline V gene encodes CDR1 SEHNR and CDR2 FQNEAQ (reference sequence). J gave up 6 bases and V 5 bases, and 21 bases lay outside the gene matches. CDR3 length equals 19 residues. The CDR3 protein is CASSPHRDRGPDVLAEAFF. CDR3 bases: TGTGCCAGCAGCCCCCATCGGGACAGGGGCCCGGACGTTTTGGCTGAAGCTTTCTTT.

This clone was recorded only once. This chain links TRBV29-1 with TRBJ2-3; TRBD1 might be the D (6 bases). Trimming stripped 7 bases from V and 0 bases from J, with 14 bases between. Germline V CDR1 and CDR2: SQVTM, ANQGSEA. This CDR3 comprises 14 residues. In nucleotides, the CDR3 is TGCAGCGCCCCAGGGGCGGCTAGCACAGATACGCAGTATTTT. Translation gives CSAPGAASTDTQYF.

The chain joins TRBV2 to TRBJ2-7; TRBD2 aligns across 8 bases. Germline V gives CDR1 SNHLY, CDR2 FYNNEI. The CDR3 extends over 14 amino acids. After removal of 8 bases from V and 0 bases from J, the junction contained 6 bases not matched to a gene. The CDR3 reads CASGYSGDSYEQYF. For the CDR3, the DNA is TGTGCCAGCGGATATAGCGGGGACTCCTACGAGCAGTACTTC.

The V call is TRBV19, the J call TRBJ1-2; D unresolved. The ends were cut back, 6 bases at V and 3 bases at J, with 11 bases in the middle. This CDR3 contains 13 residues. The germline CDR1 and CDR2 sequences are LNHDA and SQIVND (reference sequence). Here the CDR3 DNA reads TGTGCCAGTAGCTTTAGACGGCACTATGGCTACACCTTC. This translates into CASSFRRHYGYTF.

The V and J genes are TRBV7-2 and TRBJ1-5; no reliable D call. The CDR3 runs 13 residues. Germline V CDR1 and CDR2: SGHTA, FQGNSA. V was clipped by 2 bases and J by 6 bases, with 8 bases between them. CDR3 bases: TGTGCCAGCAGCTTAATGTCCCCTCAGCCCCAGCATTTT. Encoded protein: CASSLMSPQPQHF. The variable domain in full, completed from reference TRBV7-2 and TRBJ1-5, reads GAGVSQSPSNKVTEKGKDVELRCDPISGHTALYWYRQSLGQGLEFLIYFQGNSAPDKSGLPSDRFSAERTGGSVSTLTIQRTQQEDSAVYLCASSLMSPQPQHFGDGTRLSIL.

This clone was recorded only once. V gene TRBV2 combines with J gene TRBJ1-4; TRBD1 matches 7 bases. From germline, CDR1 is SNHLY and CDR2 FYNNEI. CDR3 length: 15 residues. V gave up 8 bases and J gave up 3 bases; unmatched junction bases: 9. The CDR3 region is CASLLGQGANEKLFF. The DNA for the CDR3 is TGTGCCAGCTTGTTGGGCCAGGGGGCTAATGAAAAACTGTTTTTT.

This clone was seen a few times. CDR3 nucleotides: TGTGCCAGCAGCGGGGACAGGGGGCATGGCTACACCTTC. Its protein product is CASSGDRGHGYTF. The V and J genes are TRBV5-6 and TRBJ1-2; 12 bases agree with TRBD1. The CDR3 is made up of 13 amino acids. V trimming: 4 bases; J trimming: 6 bases; junction bases outside the gene matches: 1. Germline CDR1 is SGHDT and CDR2 is YYEEEE. Combining the CDR3 with reference TRBV5-6 and TRBJ1-2 gives the whole variable domain DAGVTQSPTHLIKTRGQQVTLRCSPKSGHDTVSWYQQALGQGPQFIFQYYEEEERQRGNFPDRFSGHQFPNYSSELNVNALLLGDSALYLCASSGDRGHGYTFGSGTRLTVV.

V gene TRBV23-1 combines with J gene TRBJ1-3; 7 positions match TRBD1. TRBV23-1 is reported as an ORF; its role is uncertain. CDR3 length: 19 amino acids. With V trimmed by 6 bases and J by 3 bases, 20 bases remained unmatched. CDR3 coding DNA: TGCGCCAGCAGGTCCTTTCACCGGGACAGAGGAAATTTTGGAAACACCATATATTTT. As protein: CASRSFHRDRGNFGNTIYF.

The chain joins TRBV28 to TRBJ1-2; 9 nucleotides agree with TRBD1. With 5 bases clipped from V and 3 bases from J, the junction kept 7 bases outside the gene matches. The CDR3 length is 15 residues. The germline V gene encodes CDR1 MDHEN and CDR2 SYDVKM. CDR3 region: CASSDHRGRDYGYTF. The CDR3 DNA is TGTGCCAGCAGTGATCACAGGGGGCGCGACTATGGCTACACCTTC.

This sequence joins TRBV5-6 and TRBJ2-7; D is perhaps TRBD2 (7 bases). V was pared by 0 bases and J by 0 bases, with 13 bases between. The CDR3 spans 16 residues. Germline lookup yields CDR1 SGHDT and CDR2 YYEEEE. CDR3 nucleotides: TGTGCCAGCAGCTTGGCCGGGGGGCAGAGCTCCTACGAGCAGTACTTC. Translated: CASSLAGGQSSYEQYF.

J is TRBJ2-3 and V is TRBV4-2; no reliable D call. V shed 3 bases and J shed 2 bases, with 9 bases lying between them. CDR3 length: 14 residues. Germline lookup yields CDR1 LGHNA and CDR2 YNFKEQ. The DNA of the CDR3 is TGTGCCAGCAGCCAGGGAACCTACACAGATACGCAGTATTTT. Protein product: CASSQGTYTDTQYF.

The rearrangement joins TRBV9 to TRBJ1-1; 8 bases are shared with TRBD1. The CDR3 extends over 15 amino acids. CDR1 and CDR2 from the germline V gene are SGDLS and YYNGEE. V lost 1 base to trimming and J lost 1 base; unmatched junction nucleotides: 3. The DNA for the CDR3 is TGTGCCAGCAGCGTACAGGGGGCGCGGAACACTGAAGCTTTCTTT. Translating it yields CASSVQGARNTEAFF. Using reference TRBV9 and TRBJ1-1 for the parts outside the CDR3, the full variable domain is DSGVTQTPKHLITATGQRVTLRCSPRSGDLSVYWYQQSLDQGLQFLIQYYNGEERAKGNILERFSAQQFPDLHSELNLSSLELGDSALYFCASSVQGARNTEAFFGQGTRLTVV.

This chain links TRBV2 with TRBJ2-3, with TRBD1 matching 8 bases. CDR1 and CDR2 (germline): SNHLY, FYNNEI. The CDR3 totals 15 residues. V was pared by 7 bases and J by 1 base, with 7 bases of the junction left unmatched. This CDR3 is CASNQRTGRTDTQYF. The DNA of the CDR3 is TGTGCCAGCAACCAGCGGACAGGGCGCACAGATACGCAGTATTTT.

The chain uses TRBV6-1 and TRBJ2-4; 8 bases are a match to TRBD1. There are 13 residues in the CDR3. V was clipped by 7 bases and J by 5 bases; unmatched bases: 4. Germline V gene sequence: CDR1 MNHNS, CDR2 SASEGT. The CDR3 here is CASTLQGENIQYF. In DNA form, the CDR3 reads TGTGCCAGCACCTTACAGGGGGAAAACATTCAGTACTTC.